The rows below give T cell receptor beta chains drawn from one sample of a study of blood T cell repertoires in COVID-19. Clones were sequenced by immunoSEQ multiplex PCR, and TCRdb holds only the in-frame ones, with some missing. Found here are 250,000 to 300,000 clones, about 90% of them singletons; the top ten hold about 11%. Specimen: peripheral blood. These receptors were collected from a woman aged 25 to 45 with COVID-19, enrolled during active disease. CDR3s include the opening cysteine and the closing phenylalanine or tryptophan. A D gene is named only where the DNA matches it firmly. Clone size is not always given. Where it is, it says once, few, many or a class for expanded clones.

>13|.|.|TRBV30|TRBJ1-4
TGTGCCTGGAACTCCCAGGGTGGCGAAAAACTGTTTTTT
CAWNSQGGEKLFF
>14|.|.|TRBV2|TRBJ1-1
TGTGCCAGCAGTGAATATTATGTGAACACTGAAGCTTTCTTT
CASSEYYVNTEAFF
>14|few|.|TRBV15|TRBJ1-1
TGTGCCACCAGCAGACGGGGGAGGGACACTGAAGCTTTCTTT
CATSRRGRDTEAFF
>14|once|TRBD2|TRBV2|TRBJ2-5
TGTGCCAGCTACGGGGGAGGGCCGGGAGAGACCCAGTACTTC
CASYGGGPGETQYF
>15|.|.|TRBV5-1|TRBJ2-5
TGCGCCAGCAGCTTGGCCGTAGGGGCTCAAGAGACCCAGTACTTC
CASSLAVGAQETQYF
>15|.|.|TRBV5-1|TRBJ1-3
TGCGCCAGCAGCTTGGGACAGCGCTCTGGAAACACCATATATTTT
CASSLGQRSGNTIYF
>15|.|.|TRBV7-9|TRBJ2-7
TGTGCCAGCAGCTCGCTGGCGGGGAGCTCCTACGAGCAGTACTTC
CASSSLAGSSYEQYF
>16|.|TRBD2|TRBV29-1|TRBJ2-2
TGCAGCGACCCCCCCTCTAGCGGTAAAACCACCGGGGAGCTGTTTTTT
CSDPPSSGKTTGELFF
>14|.|.|TRBV9|TRBJ1-6
TGTGCCAGCAGCCCCTTTTCGGGTAATTCACCCCTCCACTTT
CASSPFSGNSPLHF
>16|.|TRBD1|TRBV3-1/TRBV3-2|TRBJ1-6
TGTGCCAGCAGCCGGCATTCGAGGACAGGTAGTTCACCCCTCCACTTT
CASSRHSRTGSSPLHF
>17|.|.|TRBV5-1|TRBJ1-5
TGCGCCAGCAGCCCTTTTCCCCCAGGGGTCGACAATCAGCCCCAGCATTTT
CASSPFPPGVDNQPQHF
>14|.|.|TRBV5-1|TRBJ2-5
TGCGCCAGCAGCGATACCGGGGGAGCGGAGACCCAGTACTTC
CASSDTGGAETQYF
>13|.|TRBD1|TRBV3-1/TRBV3-2|TRBJ2-7
TGTCCACCAGAGAAGTGGGACAGACACGAGCAGTACTTC
CPPEKWDRHEQYF
>15|once|TRBD2|TRBV7-3|TRBJ2-2
TGTGCCAGCAGCTTAAGCGGGAGACCCACCGGGGAGCTGTTTTTT
CASSLSGRPTGELFF
>16|.|.|TRBV2|TRBJ2-7
TGTGCCAGCAGTGACCCGAGGTCAGCAGGGGCTACCGAGCAGTACTTC
CASSDPRSAGATEQYF
>13|.|TRBD1|TRBV7-3|TRBJ1-2
TGTGCCAGCAGTCCCGACAGGGCGATTGGCTACACCTTC
CASSPDRAIGYTF
>12|.|.|TRBV2|TRBJ1-2
TGTGCCATCGACAGGTTTCCATATGGCTACACCTTC
CAIDRFPYGYTF
>15|.|TRBD1|TRBV7-2|TRBJ2-7
TGTGCCAGCAGCTTCCGACAGGGGGCTTACTACGAGCAGTACTTC
CASSFRQGAYYEQYF
>16|.|.|TRBV5-5|TRBJ1-2
TGTGCCAGCAGCTCCCCGAGAAGGGGGAGTAACTATGGCTACACCTTC
CASSSPRRGSNYGYTF
>15|.|.|TRBV18|TRBJ1-5
TGTGCCAGCTCATCAACAGGAGGGAGCAATCAGCCCCAGCATTTT
CASSSTGGSNQPQHF
>16|few|TRBD1|TRBV3-1/TRBV3-2|TRBJ1-5
TGTGCCAGCAGCCAAGAGGACAGGGGTAGCAATCAGCCCCAGCATTTT
CASSQEDRGSNQPQHF
>13|.|TRBD1|TRBV28|TRBJ1-2
TGTGCCAGCAAACCGGGACAGTTATGGGGCTACACCTTC
CASKPGQLWGYTF
>15|.|.|TRBV2|TRBJ1-1
TGTGCCAGCACCCTTGTTGGGGGCTCTTCCACTGAAGCTTTCTTT
CASTLVGGSSTEAFF
>13|.|.|TRBV11-3|TRBJ2-2
TGTGCCAGCAGCAACCAGGTTGCCGGGGAGCTGTTTTTT
CASSNQVAGELFF
>14|.|.|TRBV2|TRBJ2-2
TGTGCCAGCAGTGAAATCGGGGTCACCGGGGAGCTGCTTTTT
CASSEIGVTGELLF
>18|.|TRBD2|TRBV28|TRBJ2-7
TGTGCCAGCAGTTTACGACCGTGGGGGTCGGGAGGAGGGGACGAGCAGTACTTC
CASSLRPWGSGGGDEQYF
>15|.|.|TRBV5-1|TRBJ1-6
TGCGCCAGCAGCTTGGGTGGCAGGGGTAATTCACCCCTCCACTTT
CASSLGGRGNSPLHF
>14|.|TRBD2|TRBV9|TRBJ2-3
TGTGCCAGCGATGCGGGAGGCTTGGTAGATACGCAGTATTTT
CASDAGGLVDTQYF
>15|.|TRBD1|TRBV19|TRBJ1-5
TGTGCCAGTACCTCCGGACAGGGCTTCGGTCAGCCCCAGCATTTT
CASTSGQGFGQPQHF
>15|.|TRBD1|TRBV4-3|TRBJ1-2
TGCGCCAGCAGCCAAGATAGGGACAGGGGGTATGGCTACACCTTC
CASSQDRDRGYGYTF
>12|.|.|TRBV7-2|TRBJ1-5
TGTGCCAGCAGCCGGCGGGATCAGCCCCAGCATTTT
CASSRRDQPQHF
>13|.|TRBD1|TRBV5-1|TRBJ1-2
TGCGCCAGCAGCCCGGGACAGAGGGATGGCTACACCTTC
CASSPGQRDGYTF
>16|.|TRBD2|TRBV6-5|TRBJ2-7
TGTGCCAGCAGTTACGGCAGCGGACTAGGTCCCTCCGAGCAGTACTTC
CASSYGSGLGPSEQYF
>18|.|TRBD2|TRBV5-8|TRBJ2-1
TGTGCCAGCAGCCAATGGACTAGCGGGAGTCTTAATTTGGATGAGCAGTTCTTC
CASSQWTSGSLNLDEQFF
>15|.|.|TRBV7-9|TRBJ2-4
TGTGCCAGCAGCTTAGGCACAGGGAATTTGGACATTCAGTACTTC
CASSLGTGNLDIQYF
>17|.|TRBD1|TRBV5-1|TRBJ1-2
TGCGCCAGCAGTTGGGGATCAGCGACAGGGCCTAACTATGGCTACACCTTC
CASSWGSATGPNYGYTF
>15|.|TRBD2|TRBV7-2|TRBJ2-7
TGTGCCAGCAGCTTCCCGGGCGGGAGATCCTACGAGCAGTACTTC
CASSFPGGRSYEQYF
>16|few|TRBD1|TRBV14|TRBJ2-2
TGTGCCAGCAGCCAAGATCGGGACAGATATCCCCGGGAGCTGTTTTTT
CASSQDRDRYPRELFF
>16|.|TRBD2|TRBV7-9|TRBJ2-7
TGTGCCAGCAGCGATAGCGGGGGCGAGGCAACCTACGAGCAGTACTTC
CASSDSGGEATYEQYF
>16|.|TRBD1|TRBV10-3|TRBJ2-5
TGTGCCATCAGTGGTGGGACAGCCTCGACCCAAGAGACCCAGTACTTC
CAISGGTASTQETQYF
>13|.|.|TRBV6-5|TRBJ1-2
TGTGCCAGCACCGCTGGAACATCAGGTGGCTACACCTTC
CASTAGTSGGYTF
>15|.|.|TRBV3-1/TRBV3-2|TRBJ2-7
TGTGCCAGCAGCCAACGTCCGGAGCTCTCCTACGAGCAGTACTTC
CASSQRPELSYEQYF
>13|.|TRBD1|TRBV7-8|TRBJ2-5
TGTGCCAGCATCAGAACAGGGGGAGGGACCCAGTACTTC
CASIRTGGGTQYF
>14|.|.|TRBV7-6|TRBJ2-7
TGTGCCAGCAGCTTAGCGCTAAGGGGGTACGAGCAGTACTTC
CASSLALRGYEQYF
>13|few|.|TRBV28|TRBJ1-4
TGTGCCAGCAGGCGACAATTTAATGAAAAACTGTTTTTT
CASRRQFNEKLFF
>12|.|TRBD1|TRBV2|TRBJ1-2
TGTGCCAGCAGCTGGACAGGGAATGGCTACACCTTC
CASSWTGNGYTF